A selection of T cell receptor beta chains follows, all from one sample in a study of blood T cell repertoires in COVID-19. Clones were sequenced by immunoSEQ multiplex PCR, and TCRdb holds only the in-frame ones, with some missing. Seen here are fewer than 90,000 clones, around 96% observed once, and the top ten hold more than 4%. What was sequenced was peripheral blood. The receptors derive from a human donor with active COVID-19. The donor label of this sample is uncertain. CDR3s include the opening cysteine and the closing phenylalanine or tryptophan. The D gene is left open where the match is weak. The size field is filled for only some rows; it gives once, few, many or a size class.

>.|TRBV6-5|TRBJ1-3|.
CAVTGSGNTIYF
TGTGCCGTTACAGGCTCTGGAAACACCATATATTTT
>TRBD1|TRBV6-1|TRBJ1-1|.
CASSEFRGQGAFF
TGTGCCAGCAGTGAATTTCGGGGACAGGGGGCTTTCTTT
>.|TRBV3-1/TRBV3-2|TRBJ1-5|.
CASSQVSGAQQPQHF
TGTGCCAGCAGCCAAGTTTCAGGGGCACAGCAGCCCCAGCATTTT
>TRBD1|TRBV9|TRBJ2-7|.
CASSVAGTGGSEQYF
TGTGCCAGCAGCGTCGCCGGGACAGGGGGCTCCGAGCAGTACTTC
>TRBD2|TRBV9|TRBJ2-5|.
CASSVGTSGSFETQYF
TGTGCCAGCAGCGTAGGGACTAGCGGGAGTTTCGAGACCCAGTACTTC
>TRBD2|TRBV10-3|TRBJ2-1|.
CAIGEGLVRNEQFF
TGTGCCATCGGTGAGGGACTAGTTCGCAATGAGCAGTTCTTC
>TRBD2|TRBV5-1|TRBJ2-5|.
CASSRTSGIETQYF
TGCGCCAGCAGCCGGACTAGCGGGATAGAGACCCAGTACTTC
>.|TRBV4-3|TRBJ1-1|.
CASSQDRSGRAFF
TGCGCCAGCAGCCAAGATCGAAGTGGTCGGGCTTTCTTT
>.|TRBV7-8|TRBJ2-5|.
CASGRGGGRETQYF
TGTGCCAGCGGCAGAGGAGGAGGGCGGGAGACCCAGTACTTC
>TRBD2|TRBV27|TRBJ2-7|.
CASSVAGDYEQYF
TGTGCCAGCAGTGTAGCGGGGGACTACGAGCAGTACTTC
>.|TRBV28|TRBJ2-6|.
CASSLRSSGANVLTF
TGTGCCAGCAGTTTGAGGAGCTCTGGGGCCAACGTCCTGACTTTC
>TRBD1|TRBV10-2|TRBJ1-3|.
CASRGTGFSGNTIYF
TGCGCCAGCAGGGGGACAGGTTTCTCTGGAAACACCATATATTTT
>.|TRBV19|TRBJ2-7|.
CASSRPGVYEQYF
TGTGCCAGTAGTCGACCGGGGGTCTACGAGCAGTACTTC
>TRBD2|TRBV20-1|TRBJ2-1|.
CSASPTSGGSEQFF
TGCAGTGCTAGTCCGACTAGCGGGGGCAGTGAGCAGTTCTTC
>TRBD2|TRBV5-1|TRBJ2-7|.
CASSVGGGASYEQYF
TGCGCCAGCAGCGTTGGCGGGGGGGCATCCTACGAGCAGTACTTC
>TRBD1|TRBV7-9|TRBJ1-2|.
CASSPRTGANYGYTF
TGTGCCAGCAGCCCCCGGACAGGGGCTAACTATGGCTACACCTTC
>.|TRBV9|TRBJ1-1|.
CASSVGGANAEAFF
TGTGCCAGCAGCGTAGGGGGCGCAAACGCTGAAGCTTTCTTT
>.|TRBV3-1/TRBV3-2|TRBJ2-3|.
CASSQGSGQPLGTDTQYF
TGTGCCAGCAGCCAAGGTAGCGGCCAACCTCTCGGAACAGATACGCAGTATTTT
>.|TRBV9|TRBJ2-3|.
CASSVGHTDTQYF
TGTGCCAGCAGCGTAGGGCACACAGATACGCAGTATTTT
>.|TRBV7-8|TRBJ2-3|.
CASSLILGPTDTQYF
TGTGCCAGCAGCTTAATCCTGGGGCCCACAGATACGCAGTATTTT
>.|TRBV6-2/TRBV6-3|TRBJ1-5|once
CASSPNRVEEQPQHF
TGTGCCAGCAGCCCCAACAGGGTAGAAGAACAGCCCCAGCATTTT
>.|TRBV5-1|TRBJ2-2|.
CASSLGGLTAGELFF
TGCGCCAGCAGCTTGGGAGGTCTTACCGCCGGGGAGCTGTTTTTT
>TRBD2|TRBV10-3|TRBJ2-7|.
CATRPNSGGTYEQYF
TGTGCCACGAGACCGAATAGCGGGGGTACCTACGAGCAGTACTTC
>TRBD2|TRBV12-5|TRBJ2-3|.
CASGLTSGGQENTQYF
TGTGCTAGTGGTTTGACCAGCGGGGGCCAAGAGAATACGCAGTATTTT
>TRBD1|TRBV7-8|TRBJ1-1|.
CASSYQTGGNTEAFF
TGTGCCAGCAGCTACCAGACAGGGGGGAACACTGAAGCTTTCTTT
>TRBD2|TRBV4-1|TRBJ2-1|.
CASSPTGTSGGEQFF
TGCGCCAGCAGCCCAACCGGGACTAGCGGAGGTGAGCAGTTCTTC
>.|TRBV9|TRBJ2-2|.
CASSFRRRGDTGELFF
TGTGCCAGCAGCTTCCGACGACGGGGTGACACCGGGGAGCTGTTTTTT
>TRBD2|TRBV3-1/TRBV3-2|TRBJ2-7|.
CASSPRGGVYEQYF
TGTGCCAGCAGCCCCCGGGGGGGAGTCTACGAGCAGTACTTC
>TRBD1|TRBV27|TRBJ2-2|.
CASSAGTGGDSGELFF
TGTGCCAGCAGTGCCGGGACAGGGGGCGATTCCGGGGAGCTGTTTTTT
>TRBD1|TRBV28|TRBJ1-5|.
CASSSQGAGNQPQHF
TGTGCCAGCAGTTCGCAGGGGGCGGGCAATCAGCCCCAGCATTTT
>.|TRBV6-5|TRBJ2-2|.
CASSLSTGELFF
TGTGCCAGCAGTTTGAGCACCGGGGAGCTGTTTTTT
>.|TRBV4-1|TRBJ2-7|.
CASSPGSSYEQYF
TGCGCCAGCAGCCCGGGGAGTAGTTACGAGCAGTACTTC
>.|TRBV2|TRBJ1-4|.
CASSLVQSNEKLFF
TGTGCCAGCAGTCTTGTACAGTCTAATGAAAAACTGTTTTTT
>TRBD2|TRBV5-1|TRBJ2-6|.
CASSLDGTSDSGANVLTF
TGCGCCAGCAGCTTGGACGGGACTAGCGACTCTGGGGCCAACGTCCTGACTTTC
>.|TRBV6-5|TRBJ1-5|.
CASSLVQGGQPQHF
TGTGCCAGCAGTTTAGTACAGGGCGGTCAGCCCCAGCATTTT